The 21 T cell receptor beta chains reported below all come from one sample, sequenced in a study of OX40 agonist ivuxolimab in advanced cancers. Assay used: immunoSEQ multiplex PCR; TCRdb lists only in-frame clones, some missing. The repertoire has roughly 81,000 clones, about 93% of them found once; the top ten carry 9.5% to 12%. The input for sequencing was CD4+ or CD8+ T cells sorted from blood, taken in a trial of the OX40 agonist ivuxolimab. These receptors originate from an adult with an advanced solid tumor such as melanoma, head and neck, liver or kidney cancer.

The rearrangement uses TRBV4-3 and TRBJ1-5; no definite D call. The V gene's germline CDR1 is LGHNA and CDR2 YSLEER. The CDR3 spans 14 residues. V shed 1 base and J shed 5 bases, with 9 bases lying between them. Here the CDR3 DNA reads TGCGCCAGCAGCCAAGGAGAGGGCGATCAGCCCCAGCATTTT. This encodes CASSQGEGDQPQHF.

CDR3 nucleotides: TGTGCCAGCAGTGAACGGGCCCAGCGGGAGCTTTATGGGAATGAGCAGTTCTTC. Amino acid sequence: CASSERAQRELYGNEQFF. The gene calls are TRBV6-1 and TRBJ2-1, with 8 bases lining up with TRBD2. V shed 2 bases, J shed 7 bases, and the junction held 16 bases outside the gene matches. Looked up from germline, CDR1 is MNHNS and CDR2 is SASEGT. The CDR3 is 18 amino acids.

The CDR3 DNA is TGTGCCAGCAGTGAGACAGGGGGCGTCTACGAGCAGTACTTC. It encodes CASSETGGVYEQYF. The rearrangement links TRBV2 to TRBJ2-7; TRBD1 agrees at 10 bases. This CDR3 comprises 14 residues. Germline V CDR1 and CDR2: SNHLY, FYNNEI. The V and J ends lost 3 bases and 3 bases, in that order; junction bases with no gene match: 2.

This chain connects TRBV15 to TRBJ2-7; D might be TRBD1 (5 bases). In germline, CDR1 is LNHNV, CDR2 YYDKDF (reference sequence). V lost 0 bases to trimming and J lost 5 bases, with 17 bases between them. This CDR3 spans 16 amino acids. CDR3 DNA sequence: TGTGCCACCAGCAGAGAAGGACACCTCTATCCCCACGAGCAGTACTTC. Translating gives CATSREGHLYPHEQYF.

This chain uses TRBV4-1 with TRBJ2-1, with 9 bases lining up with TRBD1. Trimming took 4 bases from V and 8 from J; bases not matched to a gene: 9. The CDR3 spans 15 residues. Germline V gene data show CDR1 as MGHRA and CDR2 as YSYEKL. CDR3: CASSLGTGGSYEQFF. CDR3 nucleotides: TGCGCCAGCAGCCTCGGAACAGGGGGCAGCTATGAGCAGTTCTTC.

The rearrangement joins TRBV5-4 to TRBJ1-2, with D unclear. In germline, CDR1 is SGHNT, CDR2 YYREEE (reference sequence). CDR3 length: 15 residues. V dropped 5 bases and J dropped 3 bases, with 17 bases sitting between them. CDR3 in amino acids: CASSLQRLGDYGYTF. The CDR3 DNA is TGTGCCAGCAGTCTACAGCGGTTGGGAGACTATGGCTACACCTTC.

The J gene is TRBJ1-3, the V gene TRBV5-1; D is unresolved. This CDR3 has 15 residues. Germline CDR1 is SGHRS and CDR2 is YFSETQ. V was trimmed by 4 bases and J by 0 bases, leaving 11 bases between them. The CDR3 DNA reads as TGCGCCAGCAGCGCCAAGCCTCTCTCTGGAAACACCATATATTTT. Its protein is CASSAKPLSGNTIYF.

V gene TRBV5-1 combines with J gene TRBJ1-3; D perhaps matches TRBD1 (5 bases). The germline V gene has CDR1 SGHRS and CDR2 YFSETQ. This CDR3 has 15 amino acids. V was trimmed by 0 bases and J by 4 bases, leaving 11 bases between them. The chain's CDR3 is CASSLEGNGGNTIYF. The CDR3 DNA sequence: TGCGCCAGCAGCTTGGAGGGGAATGGGGGAAACACCATATATTTT.

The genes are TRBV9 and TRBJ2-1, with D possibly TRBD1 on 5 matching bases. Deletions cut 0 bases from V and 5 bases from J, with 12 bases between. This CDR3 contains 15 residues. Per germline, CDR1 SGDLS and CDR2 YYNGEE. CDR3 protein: CASSVVDRGNNEQFF. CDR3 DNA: TGTGCCAGCAGCGTAGTTGATAGGGGTAACAATGAGCAGTTCTTC.

For the CDR3, the DNA is TGCGCCAGCAGCCAAGGTCCAGATCAAAACACTGAAGCTTTCTTT. This translates into CASSQGPDQNTEAFF. This chain connects TRBV4-1 to TRBJ1-1; D not certain. V was shortened by 1 base and J by 2 bases, with 11 bases between the two germline ends. The germline V gene has CDR1 MGHRA and CDR2 YSYEKL. This CDR3 has 15 amino acids.

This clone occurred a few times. This chain's CDR3 is CASILAVNTGELFF. The CDR3 DNA follows: TGTGCCAGCATCCTAGCGGTGAACACCGGGGAGCTGTTTTTT. V gene TRBV7-9 combines with J gene TRBJ2-2; 7 positions match TRBD2. The germline CDR1 and CDR2 sequences are SEHNR and FQNEAQ (reference sequence). After removal of 7 bases from V and 1 base from J, the junction contained 3 bases not matched to a gene. The CDR3 contains 14 residues.

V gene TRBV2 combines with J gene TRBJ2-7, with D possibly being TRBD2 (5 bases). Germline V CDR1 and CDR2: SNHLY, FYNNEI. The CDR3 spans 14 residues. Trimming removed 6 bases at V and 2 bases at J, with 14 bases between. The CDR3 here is CASRLRGPPYEQYF. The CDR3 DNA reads TGTGCCAGCAGACTTCGGGGTCCCCCCTACGAGCAGTACTTC.

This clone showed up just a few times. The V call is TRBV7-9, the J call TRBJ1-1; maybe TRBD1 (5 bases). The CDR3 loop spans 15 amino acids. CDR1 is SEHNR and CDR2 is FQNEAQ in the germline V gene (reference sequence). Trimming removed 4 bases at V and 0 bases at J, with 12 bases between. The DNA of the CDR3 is TGTGCCAGCAGCTCGGACTGGGGCATGAACACTGAAGCTTTCTTT. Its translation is CASSSDWGMNTEAFF.

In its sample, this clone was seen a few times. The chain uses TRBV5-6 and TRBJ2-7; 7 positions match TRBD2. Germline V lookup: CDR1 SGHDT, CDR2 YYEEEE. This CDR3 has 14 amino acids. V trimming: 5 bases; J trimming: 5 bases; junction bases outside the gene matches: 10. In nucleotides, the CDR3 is TGTGCCAGCAGACCCTATGGCGGGAGTGACGAGCAGTACTTC. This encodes CASRPYGGSDEQYF. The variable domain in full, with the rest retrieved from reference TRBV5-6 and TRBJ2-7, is DAGVTQSPTHLIKTRGQQVTLRCSPKSGHDTVSWYQQALGQGPQFIFQYYEEEERQRGNFPDRFSGHQFPNYSSELNVNALLLGDSALYLCASRPYGGSDEQYFGPGTRLTVT.

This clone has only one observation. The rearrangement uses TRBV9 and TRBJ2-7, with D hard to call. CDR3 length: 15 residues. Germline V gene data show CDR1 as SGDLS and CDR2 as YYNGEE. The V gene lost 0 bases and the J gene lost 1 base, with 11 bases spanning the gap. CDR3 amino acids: CASSVGPGLSYEQYF. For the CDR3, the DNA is TGTGCCAGCAGCGTAGGTCCAGGATTATCCTACGAGCAGTACTTC. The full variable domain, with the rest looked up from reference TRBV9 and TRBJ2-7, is DSGVTQTPKHLITATGQRVTLRCSPRSGDLSVYWYQQSLDQGLQFLIQYYNGEERAKGNILERFSAQQFPDLHSELNLSSLELGDSALYFCASSVGPGLSYEQYFGPGTRLTVT.

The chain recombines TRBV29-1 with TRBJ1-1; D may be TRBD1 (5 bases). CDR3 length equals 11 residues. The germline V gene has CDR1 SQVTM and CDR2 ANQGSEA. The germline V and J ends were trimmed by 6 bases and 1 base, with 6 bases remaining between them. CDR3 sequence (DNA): TGCAGCGTCCAGGGGAACACTGAAGCTTTCTTT. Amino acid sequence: CSVQGNTEAFF. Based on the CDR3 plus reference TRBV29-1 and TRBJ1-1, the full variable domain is SAVISQKPSRDICQRGTSLTIQCQVDSQVTMMFWYRQQPGQSLTLIATANQGSEATYESGFVIDKFPISRPNLTFSTLTVSNMSPEDSSIYLCSVQGNTEAFFGQGTRLTVV.

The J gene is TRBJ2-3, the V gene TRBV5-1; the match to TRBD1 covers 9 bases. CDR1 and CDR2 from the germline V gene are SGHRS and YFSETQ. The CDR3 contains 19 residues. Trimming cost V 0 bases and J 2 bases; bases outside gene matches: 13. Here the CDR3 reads CASSLGYVLTGGATDTQYF. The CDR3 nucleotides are TGCGCCAGCAGCTTGGGTTATGTGCTGACAGGGGGTGCCACAGATACGCAGTATTTT.

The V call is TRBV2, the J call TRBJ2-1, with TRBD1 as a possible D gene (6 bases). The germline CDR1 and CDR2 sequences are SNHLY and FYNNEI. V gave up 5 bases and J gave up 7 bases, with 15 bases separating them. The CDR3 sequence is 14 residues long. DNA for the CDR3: TGTGCCAGCAGTCAGGGGCACGGTCGTAATGAGCAGTTCTTC. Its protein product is CASSQGHGRNEQFF.

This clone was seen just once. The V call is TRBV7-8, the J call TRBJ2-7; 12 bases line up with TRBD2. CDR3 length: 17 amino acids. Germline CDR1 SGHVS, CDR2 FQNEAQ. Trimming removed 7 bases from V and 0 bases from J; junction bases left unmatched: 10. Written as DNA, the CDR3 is TGTGCCAGCAAAGGACTAGCGGGAAGGGGGACCTCCTACGAGCAGTACTTC. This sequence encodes CASKGLAGRGTSYEQYF.

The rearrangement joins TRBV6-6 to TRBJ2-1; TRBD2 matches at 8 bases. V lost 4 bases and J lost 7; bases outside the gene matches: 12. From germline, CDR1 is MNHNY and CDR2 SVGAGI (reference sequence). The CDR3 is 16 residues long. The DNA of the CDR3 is TGTGCCAGCAGTTTCCCTGAGCGGGGGACTTTTAATGAGCAGTTCTTC. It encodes CASSFPERGTFNEQFF.

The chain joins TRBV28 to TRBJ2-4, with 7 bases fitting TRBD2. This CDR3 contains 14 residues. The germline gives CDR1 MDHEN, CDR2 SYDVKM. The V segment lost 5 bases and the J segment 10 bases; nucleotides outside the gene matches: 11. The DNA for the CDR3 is TGTGCCAGCAGTCCGGGACTACCCGCGGGGATTCAGTACTTC. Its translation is CASSPGLPAGIQYF.